A single sample gave rise to the 5 T cell receptor beta chains below, sequenced in a study of beta chain features in type 1 diabetes. Reverse transcription of all isolated RNA meant that expressed TCRB transcripts were sequenced. Clones were read by immunoSEQ multiplex PCR, and TCRdb kept only the in-frame ones, dropping some. The sample holds more than 350,000 clones, approximately 10% seen once. The sequencing input was naive CD4+ T cells from blood. These TCRs come from a woman under 30 in good health.

This clone was counted only a few times. V and J are TRBV9 and TRBJ1-3; 7 nucleotides agree with TRBD1. CDR3 size: 15 residues. V lost 0 bases, J lost 2 bases, and 2 bases stayed unmatched. Germline V gives CDR1 SGDLS, CDR2 YYNGEE. The CDR3 nucleotides read TGTGCCAGCAGCGTAGCTGGGACAGCTGGAAACACCATATATTTT. Protein sequence: CASSVAGTAGNTIYF.

This clone was counted only a few times. This chain connects TRBV6-6 to TRBJ2-3; the D is unclear. The V gene's germline CDR1 is MNHNY and CDR2 SVGAGI (reference sequence). There are 12 residues in the CDR3. Trimming removed 6 bases at V and 6 bases at J, with 10 bases between. The CDR3 DNA reads as TGTGCCAGCAGCCTAGGATGGGATACGCAGTATTTT. This encodes CASSLGWDTQYF.

J is TRBJ2-1 and V is TRBV5-6; D may be TRBD1 (5 bases). The CDR3 covers 13 residues. Trimming stripped 3 bases from V and 9 bases from J, with 13 bases between. The germline CDR1 and CDR2 sequences are SGHDT and YYEEEE. The CDR3 nucleotides are TGTGCCAGCAGCTACTTAGGGGCCACTGAGCAGTTCTTC. It yields the protein CASSYLGATEQFF.

The chain employs TRBV4-2 and TRBJ2-7; 8 nucleotides line up with TRBD1. V shed 1 base and J 3 bases; nucleotides not matched to a gene: 5. The V gene's germline CDR1 is LGHNA and CDR2 YNFKEQ. This CDR3 contains 15 residues. Here the CDR3 DNA reads TGTGCCAGCAGCCAAGGTGCGACAGGGGTCTACGAGCAGTACTTC. The encoded protein is CASSQGATGVYEQYF.

This chain joins TRBV5-1 and TRBJ1-5; 8 bases align to TRBD1. Losses at the gene ends were 0 bases for V and 7 bases for J; bases not matched to a gene: 6. This CDR3 is 15 amino acids long. Germline V gene lookup returns CDR1 SGHRS and CDR2 YFSETQ. Here the CDR3 DNA reads TGCGCCAGCAGCTTGGGGGACAGGTTTGGGCAGCCCCAGCATTTT. Protein: CASSLGDRFGQPQHF.